This T cell receptor beta chain stems from a study of T cell responses to AZD1222 COVID-19 vaccine. The CDR3 totals 14 residues. V was cut by 1 base and J by 10 bases, with 11 bases left in between. The V gene's germline CDR1 is LGHDT and CDR2 YNNKEL (reference sequence). This clone was observed once. The protocol was immunoSEQ multiplex PCR, while the TCRdb copy is restricted to in-frame clones and leaves out a portion. The table shows approximately 150,000 clones, with more than 85% occurring only once. This TCR was recovered from an adult in good health. Sample: peripheral blood, taken on day 0 of AZD1222 vaccination. The chain has TRBV3-1 (or the pseudogene TRBV3-2) and TRBJ1-6; a possible D gene is TRBD1 (5 bases). In DNA, the CDR3 is TGTGCCAGCAGCCAAGGGCAGGGAAGATCACCCCTCCACTTT. This sequence encodes CASSQGQGRSPLHF.